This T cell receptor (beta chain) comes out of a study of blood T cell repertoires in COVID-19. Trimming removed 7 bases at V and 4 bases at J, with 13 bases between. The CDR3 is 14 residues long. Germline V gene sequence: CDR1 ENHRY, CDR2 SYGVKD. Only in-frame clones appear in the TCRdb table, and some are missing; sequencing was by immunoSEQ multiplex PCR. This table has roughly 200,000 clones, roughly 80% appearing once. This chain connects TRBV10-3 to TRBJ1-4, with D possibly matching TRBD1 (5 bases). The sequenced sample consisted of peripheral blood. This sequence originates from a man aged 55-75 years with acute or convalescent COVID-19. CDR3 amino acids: CAIKQGLVNEKLFF. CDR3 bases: TGTGCCATCAAGCAGGGCTTAGTTAATGAAAAACTGTTTTTT.